Listed here is a single TCR beta chain. This record comes from a study of control samples from healthy donors and cancer patients. This CDR3 is built from 13 residues. The ends were cut back, 1 base at V and 1 base at J, with 5 bases in the middle. Germline V gene data show CDR1 as MGHRA and CDR2 as YSYEKL. Sequenced by immunoSEQ multiplex PCR; TCRdb stores in-frame clones only, minus some. The sample has 150,000 or so clones, 80% to 95% seen once. The sequenced sample consisted of blood. The chain combines TRBV4-1 with TRBJ2-7; D gene ambiguous. This sequence originates from a man aged 18 to 29 in good health. CDR3 amino acids: CASSQGGSYEQYF. DNA of the CDR3: TGCGCCAGCAGCCAAGGGGGATCCTACGAGCAGTACTTC.